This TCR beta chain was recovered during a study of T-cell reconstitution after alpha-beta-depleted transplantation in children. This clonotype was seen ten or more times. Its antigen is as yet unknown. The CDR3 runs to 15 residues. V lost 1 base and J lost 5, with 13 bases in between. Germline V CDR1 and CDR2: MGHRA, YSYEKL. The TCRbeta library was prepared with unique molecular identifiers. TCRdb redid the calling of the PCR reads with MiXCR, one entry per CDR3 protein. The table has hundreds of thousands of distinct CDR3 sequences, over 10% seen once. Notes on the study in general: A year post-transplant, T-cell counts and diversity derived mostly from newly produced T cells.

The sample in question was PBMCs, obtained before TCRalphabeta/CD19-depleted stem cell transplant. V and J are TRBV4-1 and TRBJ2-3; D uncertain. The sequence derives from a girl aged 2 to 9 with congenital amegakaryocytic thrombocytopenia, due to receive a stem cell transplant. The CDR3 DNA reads TGCGCCAGCAGCCAAGGAGAAAGTTTCCGAGATACGCAGTATTTT. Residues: CASSQGESFRDTQYF.